This TCR beta chain originates from a study of shared clonotypes between healthy human individuals. Study context: Each donor contributed plates that comprised three CD4 naive, three CD4 memory, two CD8 naive and one CD8 memory. Study outcomes and limitations: Sorted-subset sequencing was shown by rarefaction to be incomplete despite large depth.

V was trimmed by 5 bases and J by 0 bases, leaving 20 bases between them. This CDR3 has 18 amino acids. Germline CDR1 is MDHEN and CDR2 is SYDVKM. Original handling: Junction-only sequences without quality scores were provided by ImmunoSEQ, so filtering was different. Clones were sequenced by immunoSEQ multiplex PCR, and TCRdb holds only the in-frame ones, with some missing. V, J and clone size derive from that table, while D and trimming were established from the DNA sequence. The table records about 2.5 million clones, roughly 90% of them present only once. Regarding this clone: Its antigen remains unknown.

A CD45RA+ naive subset and a CD45RA-negative memory subset were split from CD4+ cells. The V call is TRBV28, the J call TRBJ2-4; D could derive from TRBD1 or TRBD2 (5 bases each). The receptor's source is a man aged 18-30 years in good health. Some clones in this sample may be carry-over from other donors' samples. Sequenced sample: naive CD4+ T cells from PBMCs. The subset was: CD45RA+ positively selected. The CDR3 loop reads CASSPWDLGRKAKNIQYF. The DNA of the CDR3 is TGTGCCAGCAGTCCCTGGGACCTTGGGCGCAAAGCCAAAAACATTCAGTACTTC.